These T cell receptor beta chains were read from a single sample in a study of cytomegalovirus exposure and HLA in healthy donors. Using immunoSEQ multiplex PCR, the repertoire was profiled, and TCRdb retains in-frame clones only, with some absent. The sample carries about 120,000 clones, 85% to 90% recorded once. Input material: PBMCs. The receptors originated from a woman younger than 45 in good health and CMV-seronegative. CDR3s include the opening cysteine and the closing phenylalanine or tryptophan. A D gene is named only where the DNA matches it firmly. The listing skips clone size in some rows; elsewhere it reads once, few, many or a size class.

TRBJ2-5	TRBD2	TRBV9	-	TGTGCCAGCAGCGTAGGTAGGAGCGGGGGGTTCCCAGAGACCCAGTACTTC	CASSVGRSGGFPETQYF
TRBJ1-5	-	TRBV27	-	TGTGCCAGCAGTTTATTGGGGGGGCATCAGCCCCAGCATTTT	CASSLLGGHQPQHF
TRBJ1-2	TRBD1	TRBV6-1	-	TGTGCCAGCAGTCAGGGGGCTAACTATGGCTACACCTTC	CASSQGANYGYTF
TRBJ2-1	-	TRBV7-9	-	TGTGCCAGCAGCTTAGGACTCACCTACAATGAGCAGTTCTTC	CASSLGLTYNEQFF
TRBJ2-2	TRBD2	TRBV7-9	once	TGTGCCAGCAGCTTAGGCCTAGCGGGGAACACCGGGGAGCTGTTTTTT	CASSLGLAGNTGELFF
TRBJ2-5	TRBD2	TRBV19	-	TGTGCCAGTAGGATGGGACTAGCGGGAAGTCTTCGAGAGACCCAGTACTTC	CASRMGLAGSLRETQYF
TRBJ2-2	-	TRBV5-1	-	TGCGCCAGCAAAGTTCAGGCGAACACCGGGGAGCTGTTTTTT	CASKVQANTGELFF
TRBJ2-2	TRBD1	TRBV7-9	-	TGTGCCAGCAGACAGGGGGCGAGGAGCACCGGGGAGCTGTTTTTT	CASRQGARSTGELFF
TRBJ1-5	TRBD1	TRBV28	-	TGTGCCAGCAGGCAGGGGGAGAGCAATCAGCCCCAGCATTTT	CASRQGESNQPQHF
TRBJ1-2	TRBD1	TRBV19	-	TGTGCCAGTAGCCGGGACAGGGGCGCATATGGCTACACCTTC	CASSRDRGAYGYTF
TRBJ1-2	-	TRBV30	many	TGTGCCTGGAGACGCGGGCGCTACACCTTC	CAWRRGRYTF
TRBJ2-1	TRBD1	TRBV18	-	TGTGCCAGCTCAGCCGGGACAGGGGGCCCAAATGAGCAGTTCTTC	CASSAGTGGPNEQFF
TRBJ1-4	TRBD1	TRBV6-6	-	TGTGCCAGCAGTGATCCGGGACAGCCTAATGAAAAACTGTTTTTT	CASSDPGQPNEKLFF
TRBJ2-2	TRBD1	TRBV2	-	TGTGCCAGCGGCCGGACAGGGCCCGGGGAGCTGTTTTTT	CASGRTGPGELFF
TRBJ1-2	-	TRBV4-3	-	TGCGCCAGCAGCCAAGATTGGCGGCTTTATAACTATGGCTACACCTTC	CASSQDWRLYNYGYTF
TRBJ2-7	TRBD1	TRBV7-3	-	TGTGCCAGCAGCTATACAGGGGGGCAAGTGGGCGAGCAGTACTTC	CASSYTGGQVGEQYF
TRBJ1-2	TRBD1	TRBV7-2	-	TGTGCCAGCCGGACAGGGGGCGCAGGGTACTATGGCTACACCTTC	CASRTGGAGYYGYTF
TRBJ2-1	TRBD2	TRBV4-1	-	TGCGCCAGCAGCCAAGACAGTAGCGGGGGGGCCCCGAATGAGCAGTTCTTC	CASSQDSSGGAPNEQFF
TRBJ1-1	-	TRBV11-3	-	TGTGCCAGCAGCTTAGATGGACAGAACACTGAAGCTTTCTTT	CASSLDGQNTEAFF
TRBJ2-3	-	TRBV6-4	few	TGTGCCAGCAGTGAGGAGGGGGGGAGCACAGATACGCAGTATTTT	CASSEEGGSTDTQYF
TRBJ1-6	-	TRBV6-6	-	TGTGCCAGCAGTTACCGGGGATCACCCCTCCACTTT	CASSYRGSPLHF
TRBJ1-1	-	TRBV7-2	once	TGTGCCAGCAGCTTAGTGCCGGTGAACACTGAAGCTTTCTTT	CASSLVPVNTEAFF
TRBJ2-3	-	TRBV7-8	-	TGTGCCAGCAGTCTAGTAGGAGGAACAGATACGCAGTATTTT	CASSLVGGTDTQYF
TRBJ2-7	-	TRBV30	-	TGTGCCTGGCGGGCCCGGGGAGGGGGGTACTACGAGCAGTACTTC	CAWRARGGGYYEQYF
TRBJ2-3	TRBD2	TRBV13	-	TGTGCCAGCAGCTACCTGACTAGCGGGGGCACAGATACGCAGTATTTT	CASSYLTSGGTDTQYF
TRBJ2-3	TRBD1	TRBV9	-	TGTGCCAGCAGCGTGACAGGGGCTAGCACAGATACGCAGTATTTT	CASSVTGASTDTQYF
TRBJ2-3	TRBD2	TRBV5-1	-	TGCGCCAGCAGCTTGGATCGTAGCGGGGGGCTCACAGATACGCAGTATTTT	CASSLDRSGGLTDTQYF
TRBJ2-1	TRBD2	TRBV27	few	TGTGCCAGCATCCCCGGGACTAGCGTCCTCTCTGAGCAGTTCTTC	CASIPGTSVLSEQFF
TRBJ2-3	-	TRBV29-1	-	TGCAGCGTTGAGAGGGGCCTGGGGGCAGGGTCTGTCCTAGATACGCAGTATTTT	CSVERGLGAGSVLDTQYF
TRBJ1-2	-	TRBV25-1	-	TGTGCCAGCTGGGGGGTTGTGGACTATGGCTACACCTTC	CASWGVVDYGYTF
TRBJ1-2	-	TRBV5-4	-	TGTGCCAGCAGCTTGTCCGGGGGCTATGGCTACACCTTC	CASSLSGGYGYTF
TRBJ1-1	TRBD1	TRBV7-6	-	TGTGCCAGCAGCATTAAGACAGGGGGCACTGAAGCTTTCTTT	CASSIKTGGTEAFF
TRBJ2-7	-	TRBV9	few	TGTGCCAGCAGCCCAGACAACTGGCTCTACGAGCAGTACTTC	CASSPDNWLYEQYF
TRBJ2-5	-	TRBV7-2	-	TGTGCCAGCAGCTTAGTGAGAGAGACCCAGTACTTC	CASSLVRETQYF